This T cell receptor beta chain emerged from a study of T-cell memory formation after mild COVID-19. Study-level points and caveats: Pre-infection memory carried some responding clones, suggesting that cross-reactive memory joined.

V was clipped by 4 bases and J by 3 bases; unmatched bases: 2. CDR3 length: 14 amino acids. Germline V gene data show CDR1 as SGHRS and CDR2 as YFSETQ. The table lists this clonotype with many counts. What it binds is unknown. TCRdb used MiXCR to reprocess the 5' RACE reads, holding one entry per CDR3 protein. The sample lists 250,000 to 300,000 distinct CDR3 sequences, 15% to 20% seen once, with about a fifth in the top ten. Sequencing was carried out using PBMCs or a T cell subset sorted from them (not recorded which). The chain carries TRBV5-1 and TRBJ2-2; 8 nucleotides line up with TRBD1. This TCR was recovered from a man aged 18 to 30 who had mild COVID-19 (a few samples of this study predate the infection). Cell type and time point are not known. The CDR3 region is CASSKGQDTGELFF. CDR3 DNA sequence: TGCGCCAGCAGCAAGGGACAGGACACCGGGGAGCTGTTTTTT.